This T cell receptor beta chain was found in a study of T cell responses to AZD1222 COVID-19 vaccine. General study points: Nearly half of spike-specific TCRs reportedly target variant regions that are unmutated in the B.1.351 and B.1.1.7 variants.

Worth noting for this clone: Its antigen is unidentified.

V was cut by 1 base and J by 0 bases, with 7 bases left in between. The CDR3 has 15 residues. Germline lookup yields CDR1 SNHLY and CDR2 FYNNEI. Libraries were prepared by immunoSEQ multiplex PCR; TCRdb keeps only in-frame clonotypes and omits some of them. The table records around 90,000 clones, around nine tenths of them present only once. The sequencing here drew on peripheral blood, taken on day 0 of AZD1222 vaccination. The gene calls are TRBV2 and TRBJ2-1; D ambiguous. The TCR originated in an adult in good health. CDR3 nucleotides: TGTGCCAGCAGTGAAGGGACGCTCTCCTACAATGAGCAGTTCTTC. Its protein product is CASSEGTLSYNEQFF.